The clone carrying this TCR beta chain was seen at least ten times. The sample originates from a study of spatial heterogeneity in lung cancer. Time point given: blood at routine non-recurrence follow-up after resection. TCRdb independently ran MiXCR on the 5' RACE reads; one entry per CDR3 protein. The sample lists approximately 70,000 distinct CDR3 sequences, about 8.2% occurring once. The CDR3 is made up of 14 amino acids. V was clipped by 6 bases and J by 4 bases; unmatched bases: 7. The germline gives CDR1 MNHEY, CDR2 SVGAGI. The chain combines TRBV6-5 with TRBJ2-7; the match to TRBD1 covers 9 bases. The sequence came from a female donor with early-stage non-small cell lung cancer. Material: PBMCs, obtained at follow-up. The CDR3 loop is CASRRDRDEYEQYF. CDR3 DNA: TGTGCCAGCAGGAGGGACAGGGACGAATACGAGCAGTACTTC.